Sequencing of this T cell receptor beta chain was carried out in a study of cytomegalovirus exposure and HLA in healthy donors. Turning to the study itself: In a later analysis, it was reported that the 90 to 150 validation repertoires had been produced on the same platform as the 500 to 850 repertoires belonging to the first cohort.

Sequencing was performed with immunoSEQ multiplex PCR; in TCRdb, only in-frame clones are kept and a portion is missing. The sample has approximately 220,000 clones; approximately 88% are singletons. Germline CDR1 reads MNHNS; CDR2 reads SASEGT. V was cut by 1 base and J by 3 bases, with 12 bases left in between. The CDR3 spans 15 residues. The donors belonged to the roughly 110-subject validation cohort, separate from the roughly 700-subject first cohort. V is TRBV6-1 and J is TRBJ1-2, with TRBD1 as a possible D gene (5 bases). The sample taken for sequencing was PBMCs. This clonotype was obtained from a woman aged 25 to 39 in good health and CMV-seropositive. The CDR3 protein is CASSEGVGDHYGYTF. Written as DNA, the CDR3 is TGTGCCAGCAGTGAAGGAGTCGGGGACCACTATGGCTACACCTTC.